This T cell receptor (beta chain) was captured in a study of blood T cell repertoires in COVID-19. In the study overall: Samples taken during acute and convalescent COVID-19 were collected in the United States, Italy and Spain.

V was clipped by 10 bases and J by 8 bases, with 17 bases between them. The germline V gene has CDR1 MNHEY and CDR2 SVGAGI. The CDR3 covers 12 residues. Sequenced by immunoSEQ multiplex PCR; TCRdb stores in-frame clones only, minus some. The sample has nearly 95,000 clones, more than 75% seen once; the top ten hold around 7.4%. The clonotype comes from a human donor with acute or convalescent COVID-19. The donor label of this sample is uncertain. The chain uses TRBV6-5 and TRBJ1-2; D possibly corresponds to TRBD1 (5 bases). Specimen: peripheral blood. The CDR3: CATGGTLRGYTF. The CDR3 nucleotides read TGTGCCACCGGGGGGACTCTGCGGGGCTACACCTTC.